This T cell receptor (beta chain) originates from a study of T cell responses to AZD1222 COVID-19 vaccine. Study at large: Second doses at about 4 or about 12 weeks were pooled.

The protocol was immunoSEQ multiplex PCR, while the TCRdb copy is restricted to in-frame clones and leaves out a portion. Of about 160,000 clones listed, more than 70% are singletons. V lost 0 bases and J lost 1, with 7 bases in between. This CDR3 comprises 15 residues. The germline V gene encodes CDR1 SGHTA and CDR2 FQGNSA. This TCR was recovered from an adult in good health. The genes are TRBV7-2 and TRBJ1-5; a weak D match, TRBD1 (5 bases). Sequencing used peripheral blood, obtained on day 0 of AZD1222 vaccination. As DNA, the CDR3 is TGTGCCAGCAGCTTAGCGGGGCCCAGCAATCAGCCCCAGCATTTT. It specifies CASSLAGPSNQPQHF.